This T cell receptor beta chain was found in a study of identical twins' blood T cells. Study at large: About 50 million reads came from roughly 12 libraries, six alpha, six beta. Study findings and constraints: Twins shared more top CDR3 clonotypes than unrelated donors did.

V was shortened by 5 bases and J by 1 base, with 5 bases between the two germline ends. The CDR3 runs to 12 residues. The germline gives CDR1 SGHDN, CDR2 FVKESK. As to this clonotype: Antigen: not known.

In the original processing: Each library had about 2 to 4 million CDR3 reads and about 85,000 to nearly 500,000 clonotypes. MiXCR, applied by TCRdb to the 5' RACE reads, yields one record per CDR3 protein. In this record, the V and J calls reflect TCRdb's handling and not the investigators' own analysis. The profile shows 300,000 to 450,000 distinct CDR3 sequences, about 28% of them singletons. The sequenced sample was PBMCs. This rearrangement joins TRBV14 to TRBJ1-2; D unclear. The clonotype was recovered from a woman between 18 and 49 years old in good health. The CDR3 is CASSDFNYGYTF. The CDR3 bases are TGTGCCAGCAGCGACTTTAACTATGGCTACACCTTC.